Below, one T cell receptor (beta chain) is given with its context. Antigen specificity is unknown. The sample is drawn from a study of CXCR3-negative and CXCR3-positive naive CD8 T cells. All TRB cDNA libraries came from 5' RACE performed with UMI labels. TCRdb reanalyzed the 5' RACE reads, giving one entry per CDR3 protein sequence and no DNA. This sample contains roughly 99,000 distinct CDR3 sequences. Points from the study as a whole: CXCR3-positive naive cells had TRB CDR3s that were more hydrophobic than CXCR3-negative naive cells had. Surface CD5 was comparable between naive subsets; TCR strength was inferred from TRB CDR3 properties. Both naive subsets had comparably high diversity; memory CD8+ cells much lower. With CXCR3 expression partially decreased after cryopreservation, most assays relied on fresh PBMCs.

Sample: naive CXCR3+ CD8+ T cells from blood. Subset noted: CD45RO-CCR7+CD27+CD95- naive CD8+ T cells expressing CXCR3 (TNR3+). This receptor was taken from a human donor in good health. Some clones in this sample may be carry-over from other donors' samples.

This CDR3 reads CASSLQVTPMGPDTQYF. This chain joins TRBV7-3 and TRBJ2-3; TCRdb lists TRBD1, though no DNA is available to test this call. Germline V gene lookup returns CDR1 SGHTA and CDR2 FQGTGA. The CDR3 is 17 amino acids.